This TCR beta chain was recovered during a study of blood T cell repertoires in COVID-19. Looking at the study overall: The samples span acute and convalescent COVID-19 from the United States, Italy and Spain. T cells, B-cell-depleted T cells, or PBMCs provided the cDNA or gDNA that served as material.

The V end lost 8 bases, the J end lost 3 bases, and 13 bases lay between the germline ends. This CDR3 contains 13 residues. Germline V gene lookup returns CDR1 KGHSH and CDR2 LQKENI. The protocol was immunoSEQ multiplex PCR, while the TCRdb copy is restricted to in-frame clones and leaves out a portion. The sample has around 470,000 clones, approximately 89% seen once. Enrolled during active infection, Seattle patients were then followed longitudinally. The gene calls are TRBV18 and TRBJ1-1; tentatively, D is TRBD1 (6 bases). The clonotype was recovered from a man between 18 and 35 years old with COVID-19, enrolled during active disease. Sequences were obtained from peripheral blood. The CDR3 sequence: CASANRVDTEAFF. The CDR3 region has the DNA TGTGCCAGCGCAAACAGGGTTGACACTGAAGCTTTCTTT.